Each of the 24 T cell receptor beta chains below was sequenced from the same sample in a study of OX40 agonist ivuxolimab in advanced cancers. The repertoire was sequenced with immunoSEQ multiplex PCR; TCRdb's copy has only in-frame clones and lacks some. The table includes more than 50,000 clones, about nine tenths detected once. Sequenced here: CD4+ or CD8+ T cells sorted from blood, sampled in a trial of the OX40 agonist ivuxolimab. The receptors shown here come from an adult with an advanced solid tumor such as melanoma, head and neck, liver or kidney cancer.

This clone has a single count. The chain joins TRBV11-1 to TRBJ1-2; 9 bases fit TRBD1. The CDR3 runs 16 residues. The V and J ends lost 5 bases and 4 bases, in that order; junction bases with no gene match: 11. Per germline, CDR1 SGHAT and CDR2 FQDESV (reference sequence). In DNA, the CDR3 is TGTGCCAGCAGCACCCAGACAGGGGGTATTCGCTATGGCTACACCTTC. Its protein is CASSTQTGGIRYGYTF.

This clone was seen only once. This chain connects TRBV7-9 to TRBJ2-7; the match to TRBD2 covers 8 bases. After removal of 5 bases from V and 2 bases from J, the junction contained 17 bases not matched to a gene. CDR3 size: 18 residues. Germline V gene sequence: CDR1 SEHNR, CDR2 FQNEAQ (reference sequence). The CDR3 bases are TGTGCCAGCAGCCATGCGTCGGGGGTAGCGGGAATTACCTACGAGCAGTACTTC. It specifies CASSHASGVAGITYEQYF.

The chain recombines TRBV9 with TRBJ1-1, with 10 bases that match TRBD1. V was pared by 3 bases and J by 5 bases, with 4 bases of the junction left unmatched. Germline V gives CDR1 SGDLS, CDR2 YYNGEE. CDR3 length equals 14 residues. CDR3 residues: CASSADRGPTEAFF. CDR3 coding DNA: TGTGCCAGCAGCGCTGACAGGGGGCCGACTGAAGCTTTCTTT.

This clone has only one observation. The chain links TRBV11-2 to TRBJ2-7, with TRBD1 matching over 7 bases. The CDR3 length is 14 residues. The germline V gene has CDR1 SGHAT and CDR2 FQNNGV. Losses at the gene ends were 3 bases for V and 6 bases for J; bases not matched to a gene: 8. The CDR3 loop is CASSLPTGSLEQYF. The DNA for the CDR3 is TGTGCCAGCAGCTTGCCGACAGGGAGCCTCGAGCAGTACTTC.

J is TRBJ2-3 and V is TRBV6-6; perhaps TRBD1 as D (6 bases). V dropped 8 bases and J dropped 4 bases, with 7 bases sitting between them. Germline CDR1 MNHNY, CDR2 SVGAGI (reference sequence). The CDR3 sequence is 11 residues long. The CDR3 region is CASGGADTQYF. The CDR3 DNA sequence: TGTGCCAGCGGGGGCGCAGATACGCAGTATTTT.

V usage is TRBV6-1 and J usage is TRBJ1-2; D is uncertain. CDR3 length: 16 residues. Germline V CDR1 and CDR2: MNHNS, SASEGT. The ends were cut back, 0 bases at V and 4 bases at J, with 15 bases in the middle. Here the CDR3 reads CASSEALAGSAYGYTF. In DNA form, the CDR3 reads TGTGCCAGCAGTGAAGCGTTGGCCGGGAGCGCCTATGGCTACACCTTC.

The chain links TRBV5-5 to TRBJ1-4; 8 positions match TRBD1. J lost 0 bases, V lost 0 bases, and 4 bases had no gene match. The CDR3 covers 17 residues. Germline values: CDR1 SGHKS, CDR2 YYEKEE (reference sequence). The chain's CDR3 is CASSLVLTGATNEKLFF. CDR3 nucleotide sequence: TGTGCCAGCAGCTTGGTTCTGACAGGGGCAACTAATGAAAAACTGTTTTTT.

The chain recombines TRBV27 with TRBJ2-3, with 12 bases identical to TRBD2. The V and J ends lost 6 bases and 4 bases, in that order; junction bases with no gene match: 11. Germline V gene lookup returns CDR1 MNHEY and CDR2 SMNVEV (reference sequence). This CDR3 is built from 17 residues. CDR3 in amino acids: CASSTALAGGIPDTQYF. In DNA, the CDR3 is TGTGCCAGCAGCACCGCTCTAGCGGGGGGGATCCCAGATACGCAGTATTTT.

The chain has TRBV5-6 and TRBJ2-7; D possibly corresponds to TRBD1 (6 bases). V gave up 0 bases and J gave up 2 bases, with 15 bases separating them. This CDR3 spans 16 amino acids. Germline V CDR1 and CDR2: SGHDT, YYEEEE. This CDR3 reads CASSLVGRGQTYEQYF. DNA for the CDR3: TGTGCCAGCAGCTTGGTCGGCAGGGGCCAAACCTACGAGCAGTACTTC.

The chain couples TRBV5-1 to TRBJ1-2; 8 nucleotides match TRBD1. CDR1 is SGHRS and CDR2 is YFSETQ in the germline V gene. After removal of 2 bases from V and 5 bases from J, the junction contained 14 bases not matched to a gene. The CDR3 contains 17 residues. CDR3 sequence reads: CASSLWGSGTGDYGYTF. In DNA, the CDR3 is TGCGCCAGCAGCTTATGGGGCTCGGGGACAGGTGATTATGGCTACACCTTC.

This rearrangement joins TRBV5-1 to TRBJ1-6; no reliable D call. Trimming shortened V by 0 bases and J by 7 bases, and 8 bases separated the two germline ends. The CDR3 totals 14 residues. Germline V CDR1 and CDR2: SGHRS, YFSETQ. The CDR3 loop is CASSLAQKNSPLHF. The CDR3, as DNA: TGCGCCAGCAGCTTGGCCCAAAAAAATTCACCCCTCCACTTT.

The rearrangement joins TRBV2 to TRBJ2-7, with TRBD1 as a possible D gene (5 bases). Germline V gene data show CDR1 as SNHLY and CDR2 as FYNNEI. V shed 4 bases and J shed 5 bases, with 18 bases lying between them. The CDR3 loop spans 15 amino acids. The CDR3 sequence: CASSGVWGAINEQYF. The CDR3 coding sequence is TGTGCCAGCAGTGGTGTGTGGGGCGCGATAAACGAGCAGTACTTC.

This sequence joins TRBV7-9 and TRBJ2-5, with a weak D call TRBD1 (6 bases). The CDR3 contains 16 residues. V was shortened by 2 bases and J by 5 bases, with 18 bases between the two germline ends. Germline-derived CDR1 and CDR2 are SEHNR and FQNEAQ (reference sequence). CDR3 nucleotides: TGTGCCAGCAGCTTACCACCATTTACAGGGTTGGAGACCCAGTACTTC. Translation: CASSLPPFTGLETQYF.

The count of this clone is one. This chain links TRBV5-1 with TRBJ2-3; TRBD2 matches 9 bases. There are 15 residues in the CDR3. Unmatched junction bases numbered 13, after V lost 7 bases and J lost 7 bases. Germline values: CDR1 SGHRS, CDR2 YFSETQ. CDR3 nucleotides: TGCGCCAGCCACGTCAGCGGGGGGCGTTTGAATACGCAGTATTTT. It is translated as CASHVSGGRLNTQYF.

The V call is TRBV20-1, the J call TRBJ1-2, with D unclear. Germline V CDR1 and CDR2: DFQATT, SNEGSKA (reference sequence). Trimming cost V 3 bases and J 5 bases, with 7 bases left between them. The CDR3 runs 11 residues. CDR3 sequence (DNA): TGCAGTGCTAGTACGGGGTATGGCTACACCTTC. Translating gives CSASTGYGYTF.

Comments on this clone: Relative to the germline gene, one junction end is altered; a read error may explain this. The J gene is TRBJ2-1, the V gene TRBV7-7, with 7 bases lining up with TRBD1. From germline, CDR1 is SSHAT and CDR2 FNYEAQ (reference sequence). CDR3 length: 13 amino acids. The CDR3 loop is CASSPGQDNEQFF. In DNA, the CDR3 is TGTGCTAGCAGCCCAGGACAGGACAATGAGCAGTTCTTC.

The J gene is TRBJ1-3, the V gene TRBV4-2; possibly TRBD1 for D (5 bases). Germline V lookup: CDR1 LGHNA, CDR2 YNFKEQ. The CDR3 has 19 amino acids. The V end lost 1 base, the J end lost 1 base, and 20 bases lay between the germline ends. The CDR3: CASSQAGAGRGLSGNTIYF. The CDR3 DNA reads as TGTGCCAGCAGCCAAGCTGGGGCAGGACGGGGCCTTTCTGGAAACACCATATATTTT.

The chain recombines TRBV2 with TRBJ1-5; D perhaps matches TRBD1 (5 bases). V lost 4 bases to trimming and J lost 5 bases, with 12 bases between them. Germline V gene data show CDR1 as SNHLY and CDR2 as FYNNEI. The CDR3 contains 14 residues. The CDR3, as DNA: TGTGCCAGCAGTGCGGGGACGGGATATCAGCCCCAGCATTTT. This gives the protein CASSAGTGYQPQHF.

The V call is TRBV5-1, the J call TRBJ2-5, with 10 bases identical to TRBD2. The J call may be faulty, since TRBJ2-7 better matches the DNA end. CDR3 size: 15 residues. Germline loops: CDR1 SGHRS, CDR2 YFSETQ. The CDR3 nucleotides are TGCGCCAGCAGAGGTCTAGCGGGAGACCCCTACGAGCAGTACTTC. It translates to CASRGLAGDPYEQYF.

The CDR3 bases are TGCGCCAGCAGCTCTACCTATCCCGGGGACGAGCAGTACTTC. Translation gives CASSSTYPGDEQYF. The chain has TRBV5-1 and TRBJ2-7; a weak D match, TRBD2 (5 bases). CDR3 size: 14 residues. The V and J ends lost 3 bases and 5 bases respectively, with 15 bases between them. Per germline, CDR1 SGHRS and CDR2 YFSETQ. Complete variable domain (other parts from reference TRBV5-1 and TRBJ2-7): KAGVTQTPRYLIKTRGQQVTLSCSPISGHRSVSWYQQTPGQGLQFLFEYFSETQRNKGNFPGRFSGRQFSNSRSEMNVSTLELGDSALYLCASSSTYPGDEQYFGPGTRLTVT.

This chain connects TRBV5-4 to TRBJ2-2, with a weak D call TRBD2 (6 bases). The V end was cut by 1 base, the J end by 4 bases, with 14 bases between. The CDR3 consists of 16 residues. The germline gives CDR1 SGHNT, CDR2 YYREEE (reference sequence). CDR3 in amino acids: CASSLLGGSSTGELFF. CDR3 bases: TGTGCCAGCAGCTTGCTCGGGGGTAGTAGCACCGGGGAGCTGTTTTTT.

The chain is built from TRBV4-1 and TRBJ2-7; a weak D match, TRBD2 (6 bases). Germline assignment: CDR1 MGHRA and CDR2 YSYEKL. V lost 6 bases and J lost 0, with 15 bases in between. The CDR3 totals 15 residues. This CDR3 is CASRLADFSSYEQYF. The CDR3 DNA sequence: TGCGCCAGCAGATTAGCGGACTTTAGCTCCTACGAGCAGTACTTC.

This clone was counted only a few times. J is TRBJ2-7 and V is TRBV2, with D perhaps being TRBD1 or TRBD2 (5 bases each). Germline V gene lookup returns CDR1 SNHLY and CDR2 FYNNEI. The CDR3 is 12 residues long. V was trimmed by 2 bases and J by 5 bases, leaving 7 bases between them. CDR3 bases: TGTGCCAGCAGTGAAAGAGGGGACGAGCAGTACTTC. Residues: CASSERGDEQYF.

This sequence joins TRBV5-1 and TRBJ2-1; possibly TRBD1 for D (5 bases). The CDR3 loop spans 15 amino acids. Looked up from germline, CDR1 is SGHRS and CDR2 is YFSETQ. Trimming left V 4 bases short and J 0 bases short, with 11 bases between. The CDR3: CASSQDSSSYNEQFF. In DNA form, the CDR3 reads TGCGCCAGCAGCCAAGACAGCTCCTCCTACAATGAGCAGTTCTTC.